This TCR beta chain was captured by sequencing in a study of T cells after yellow fever vaccination. V was pared by 6 bases and J by 2 bases, with 10 bases of the junction left unmatched. The germline V gene encodes CDR1 DFQATT and CDR2 SNEGSKA (reference sequence). The CDR3 spans 16 residues. This clonotype was detected ten times or more. What it binds is unknown. TCRdb fed the 5' RACE reads into MiXCR, producing one record per CDR3 protein. The data contain 120,000 or so distinct CDR3 sequences, approximately 7.1% of them singletons. Study conclusions and caveats: The study re-detected most primary-vaccination clones after the booster (approximately 96% CD4, 88% CD8). The bulk population could contribute abundant contaminating clonotypes to FACS-sorted repertoires.

The chain couples TRBV20-1 to TRBJ2-2; TRBD2 matches 9 bases. The starting material was CD4+ T cells sorted from PBMCs, obtained around 45 days after the first yellow fever vaccination. The clonotype originates from a man aged 18 to 30 who received the YFV17D yellow fever vaccine. Here the CDR3 reads CSASLSGGYNTGELFF. CDR3 coding DNA: TGCAGTGCATCCCTTAGCGGGGGTTATAACACCGGGGAGCTGTTTTTT.